This T cell receptor beta chain was retrieved from a study of blood T cells in healthy people across ages. Caucasian, healthy and from Russia, the donors were aged between 6 and 90. The total RNA that was extracted per sample amounted to at least 5 micrograms. Regarding the study as a whole: Higher diversity and more naive CD4+ cells were features of long-lived donors, compared to aged donors.

The germline V gene has CDR1 MDHEN and CDR2 SYDVKM. This CDR3 has 20 residues. J was trimmed by 4 bases and V by 3 bases; bases with no gene match: 15. A second roughly 6 to 11 cycle PCR used barcoded and J-beta primers. TCRdb re-called the 5' RACE reads through MiXCR, storing one row per CDR3 protein. The sample has nearly 800,000 distinct CDR3 sequences; 20% to 25% are singletons. Regarding this clonotype: Antigen: not known.

The same data also went into a second study, on T cells of mothers and their children. That report adds: There were no persistent microchimeric T cell clones detected.

This receptor was obtained from a boy aged 5-17 years in good health. Sequencing input: blood. The chain is built from TRBV28 and TRBJ2-1, with TRBD2 matching 13 bases. The CDR3 region is CASSLGTGVTSGRIYNEQFF. CDR3 DNA sequence: TGTGCCAGCAGTTTGGGGACAGGGGTGACTAGCGGGAGGATATACAATGAGCAGTTCTTC.